The clone carrying this T cell receptor beta chain was detected a few times. Its specificity is unknown. The CDR3 is 13 amino acids. Between the trimmed V and J ends, which lost 3 bases and 7 bases, there was a span of 10 bases. Germline V gene sequence: CDR1 SGHTA, CDR2 FQGNSA. The sample is drawn from a study of T cells after yellow fever vaccination. Study-wide results and limits: FACS-sorted repertoires could harbor abundant contaminating bulk-population clonotypes.

TCRdb called the 5' RACE reads again in MiXCR, with one record for every CDR3 protein. The profile shows some 600,000 distinct CDR3 sequences, 10% to 15% of them singletons. The origin of this receptor is a man under 40 who received the YFV17D yellow fever vaccine. Sequencing used PBMCs, obtained on the day of the yellow fever booster vaccination. V and J are TRBV7-2 and TRBJ1-5; no definite D call. The DNA of the CDR3 is TGTGCCAGCAGCTTCAGCTTTAGGCAGCCCCAGCATTTT. Its protein is CASSFSFRQPQHF.